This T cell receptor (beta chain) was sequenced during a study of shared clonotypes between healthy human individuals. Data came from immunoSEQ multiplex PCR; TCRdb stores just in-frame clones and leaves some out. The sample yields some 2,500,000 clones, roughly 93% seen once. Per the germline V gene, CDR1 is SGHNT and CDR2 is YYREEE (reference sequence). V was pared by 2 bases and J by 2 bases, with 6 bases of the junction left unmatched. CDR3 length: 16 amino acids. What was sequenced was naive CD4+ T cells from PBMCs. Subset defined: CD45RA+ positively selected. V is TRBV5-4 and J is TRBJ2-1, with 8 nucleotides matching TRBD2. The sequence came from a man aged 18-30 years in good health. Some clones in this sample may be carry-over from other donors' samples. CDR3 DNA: TGTGCCAGCAGCTTAGGGCTAGCGGGCCCCTACAATGAGCAGTTCTTC. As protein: CASSLGLAGPYNEQFF.